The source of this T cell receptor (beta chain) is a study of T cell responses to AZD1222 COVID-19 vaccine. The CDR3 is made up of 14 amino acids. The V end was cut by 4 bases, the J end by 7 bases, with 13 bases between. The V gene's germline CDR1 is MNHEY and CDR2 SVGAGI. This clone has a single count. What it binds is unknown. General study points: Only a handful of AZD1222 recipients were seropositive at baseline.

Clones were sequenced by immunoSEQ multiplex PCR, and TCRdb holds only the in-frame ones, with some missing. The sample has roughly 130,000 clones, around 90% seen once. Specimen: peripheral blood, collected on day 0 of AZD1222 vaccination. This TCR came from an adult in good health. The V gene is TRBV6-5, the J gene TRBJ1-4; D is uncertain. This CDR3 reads CASSSALGSEKLFF. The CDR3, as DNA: TGTGCCAGCAGTTCGGCCCTCGGGAGTGAAAAACTGTTTTTT.